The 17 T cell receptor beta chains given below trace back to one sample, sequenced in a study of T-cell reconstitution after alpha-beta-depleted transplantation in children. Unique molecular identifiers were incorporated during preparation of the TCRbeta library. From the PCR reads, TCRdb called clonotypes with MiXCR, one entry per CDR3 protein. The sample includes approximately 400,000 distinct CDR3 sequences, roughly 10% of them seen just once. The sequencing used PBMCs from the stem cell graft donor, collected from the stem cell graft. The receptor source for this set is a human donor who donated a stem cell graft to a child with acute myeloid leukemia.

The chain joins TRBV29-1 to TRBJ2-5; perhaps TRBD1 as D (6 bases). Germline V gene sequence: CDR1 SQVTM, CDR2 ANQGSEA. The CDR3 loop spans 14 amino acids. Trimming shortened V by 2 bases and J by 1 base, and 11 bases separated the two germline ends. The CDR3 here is CSVEFSRGQETQYF. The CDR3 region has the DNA TGCAGCGTTGAATTCTCCAGGGGCCAAGAGACCCAGTACTTC.

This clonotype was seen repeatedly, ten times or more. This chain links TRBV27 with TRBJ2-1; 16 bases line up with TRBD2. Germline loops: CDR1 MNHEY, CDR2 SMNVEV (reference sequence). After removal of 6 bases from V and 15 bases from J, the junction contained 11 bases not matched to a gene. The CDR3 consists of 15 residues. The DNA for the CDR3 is TGTGCCAGCAGAAATCCCGGGACTAGCGGGGGGGCGTGGTTCTTC. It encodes CASRNPGTSGGAWFF.

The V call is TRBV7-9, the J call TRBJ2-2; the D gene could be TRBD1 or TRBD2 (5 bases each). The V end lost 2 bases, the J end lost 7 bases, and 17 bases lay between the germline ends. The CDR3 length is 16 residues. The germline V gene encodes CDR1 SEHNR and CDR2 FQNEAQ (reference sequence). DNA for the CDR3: TGTGCCAGCAGCTTAAATTCAGGGAGACGCGGCGGGGAGCTGTTTTTT. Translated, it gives CASSLNSGRRGGELFF.

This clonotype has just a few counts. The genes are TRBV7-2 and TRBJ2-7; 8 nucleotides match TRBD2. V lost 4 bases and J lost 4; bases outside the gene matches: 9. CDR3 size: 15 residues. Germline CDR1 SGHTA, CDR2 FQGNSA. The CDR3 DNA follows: TGTGCCAGCAGCTATACGGGACTAGACAATTACGAGCAGTACTTC. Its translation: CASSYTGLDNYEQYF.

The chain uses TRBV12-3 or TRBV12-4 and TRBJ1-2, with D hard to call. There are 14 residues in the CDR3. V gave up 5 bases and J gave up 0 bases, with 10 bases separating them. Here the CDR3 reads CASSRPGANYGYTF. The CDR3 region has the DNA TGTGCCAGCAGTCGGCCGGGAGCTAACTATGGCTACACCTTC.

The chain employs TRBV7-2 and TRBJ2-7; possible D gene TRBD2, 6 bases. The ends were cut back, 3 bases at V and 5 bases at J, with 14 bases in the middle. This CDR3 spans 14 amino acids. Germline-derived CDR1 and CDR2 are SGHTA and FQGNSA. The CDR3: CASSFTGREHEQYF. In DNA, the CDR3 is TGTGCCAGCAGCTTTACCGGGAGAGAACACGAGCAGTACTTC.

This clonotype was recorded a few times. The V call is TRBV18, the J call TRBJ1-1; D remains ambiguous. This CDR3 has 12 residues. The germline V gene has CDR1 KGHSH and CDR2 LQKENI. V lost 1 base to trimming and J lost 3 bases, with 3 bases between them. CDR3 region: CASSPQDTEAFF. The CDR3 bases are TGTGCCAGCTCACCACAAGACACTGAAGCTTTCTTT.

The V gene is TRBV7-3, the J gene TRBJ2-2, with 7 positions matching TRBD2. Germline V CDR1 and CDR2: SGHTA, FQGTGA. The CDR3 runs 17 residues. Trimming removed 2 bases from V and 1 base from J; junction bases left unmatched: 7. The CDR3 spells CASSLLGGNVNTGELFF. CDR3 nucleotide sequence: TGTGCCAGCAGCTTATTGGGAGGGAACGTGAACACCGGGGAGCTGTTTTTT. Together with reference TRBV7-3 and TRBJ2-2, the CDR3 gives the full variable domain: GAGVSQTPSNKVTEKGKYVELRCDPISGHTALYWYRQSLGQGPEFLIYFQGTGAADDSGLPNDRFFAVRPEGSVSTLKIQRTERGDSAVYLCASSLLGGNVNTGELFFGEGSRLTVL.

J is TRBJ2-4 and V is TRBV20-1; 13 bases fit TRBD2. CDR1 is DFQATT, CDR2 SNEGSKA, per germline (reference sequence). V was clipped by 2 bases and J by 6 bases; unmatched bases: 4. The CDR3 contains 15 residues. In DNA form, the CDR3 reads TGCAGTGCTAGAATCGGACTAGCGGGAGCAAACATTCAGTACTTC. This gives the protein CSARIGLAGANIQYF.

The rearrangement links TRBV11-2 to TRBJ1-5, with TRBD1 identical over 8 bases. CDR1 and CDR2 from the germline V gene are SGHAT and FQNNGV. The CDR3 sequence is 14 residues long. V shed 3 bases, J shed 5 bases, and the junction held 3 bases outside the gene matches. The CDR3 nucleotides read TGTGCCAGCAGCTTTGGACAGGGCGATCAGCCCCAGCATTTT. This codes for CASSFGQGDQPQHF.

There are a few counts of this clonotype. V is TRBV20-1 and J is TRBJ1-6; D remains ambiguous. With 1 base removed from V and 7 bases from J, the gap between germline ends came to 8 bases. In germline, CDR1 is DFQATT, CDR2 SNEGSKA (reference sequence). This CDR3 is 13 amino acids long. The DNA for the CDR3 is TGCAGTGCTAGAGCAGGATGGAATTCACCCCTCCACTTT. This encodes CSARAGWNSPLHF.

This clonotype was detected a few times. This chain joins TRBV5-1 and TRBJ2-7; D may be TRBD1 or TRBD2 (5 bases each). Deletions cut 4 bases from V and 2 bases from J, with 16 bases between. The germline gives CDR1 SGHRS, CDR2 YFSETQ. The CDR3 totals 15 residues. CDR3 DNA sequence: TGCGCCAGCAGCCTCCGGGACCCCGGGGCCTACGAGCAGTACGTC. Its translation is CASSLRDPGAYEQYV.

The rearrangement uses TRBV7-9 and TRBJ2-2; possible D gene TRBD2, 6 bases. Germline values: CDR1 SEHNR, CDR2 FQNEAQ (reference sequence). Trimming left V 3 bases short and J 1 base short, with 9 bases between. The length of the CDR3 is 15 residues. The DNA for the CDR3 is TGTGCCAGCAGCTTCCGGGGGTTGAACACCGGGGAGCTGTTTTTT. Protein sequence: CASSFRGLNTGELFF.

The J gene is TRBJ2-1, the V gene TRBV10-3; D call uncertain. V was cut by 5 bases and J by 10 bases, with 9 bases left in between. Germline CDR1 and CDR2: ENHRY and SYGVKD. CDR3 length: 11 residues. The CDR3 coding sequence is TGTGCCATCAGTACGCTCACCGAGCAGTTCTTC. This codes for CAISTLTEQFF.

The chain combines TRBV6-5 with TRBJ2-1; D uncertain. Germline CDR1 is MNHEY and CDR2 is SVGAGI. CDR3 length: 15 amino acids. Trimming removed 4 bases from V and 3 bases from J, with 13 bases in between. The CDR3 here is CASSLRPEGYNEQFF. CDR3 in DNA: TGTGCCAGCAGTTTACGGCCCGAAGGCTACAATGAGCAGTTCTTC.

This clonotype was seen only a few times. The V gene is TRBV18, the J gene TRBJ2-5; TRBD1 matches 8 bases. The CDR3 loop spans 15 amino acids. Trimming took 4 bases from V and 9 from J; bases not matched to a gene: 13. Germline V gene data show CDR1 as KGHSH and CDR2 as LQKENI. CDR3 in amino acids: CASSLSQGQDRPQYF. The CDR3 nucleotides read TGTGCCAGCTCACTTTCTCAGGGACAGGACAGACCCCAGTACTTC.

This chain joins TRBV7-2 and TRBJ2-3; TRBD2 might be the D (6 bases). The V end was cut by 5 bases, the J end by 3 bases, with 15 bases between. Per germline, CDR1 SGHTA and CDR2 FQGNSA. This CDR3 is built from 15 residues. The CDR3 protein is CASSLLAGRTDTQYF. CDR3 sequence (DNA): TGTGCCAGCAGCCTACTGGCGGGGAGGACAGATACGCAGTATTTT.